This T cell receptor beta chain appears in the sequencing data of a study of blood T cell repertoires in COVID-19. Looking at the study overall: PBMCs, B-cell-depleted T cells, or T cells were the source of the cDNA or gDNA that made up the material.

This clone was seen only once. Sequencing used immunoSEQ multiplex PCR; TCRdb keeps in-frame clones, though not all of them. The data hold some 180,000 clones, with about nine tenths observed a single time. The sequence derives from a man aged 70-80 years with active or convalescent COVID-19. Sequenced: peripheral blood.

The CDR3, as DNA: TGTGCCAGCAGTTCTCAGGGGAGAAATGAAAAACTGTTTTTT. Translating it yields CASSSQGRNEKLFF. The chain combines TRBV6-1 with TRBJ1-4; D might be TRBD1 (6 bases). Germline V gene lookup returns CDR1 MNHNS and CDR2 SASEGT. Trimming removed 5 bases at V and 5 bases at J, with 12 bases between. The CDR3 consists of 14 residues.